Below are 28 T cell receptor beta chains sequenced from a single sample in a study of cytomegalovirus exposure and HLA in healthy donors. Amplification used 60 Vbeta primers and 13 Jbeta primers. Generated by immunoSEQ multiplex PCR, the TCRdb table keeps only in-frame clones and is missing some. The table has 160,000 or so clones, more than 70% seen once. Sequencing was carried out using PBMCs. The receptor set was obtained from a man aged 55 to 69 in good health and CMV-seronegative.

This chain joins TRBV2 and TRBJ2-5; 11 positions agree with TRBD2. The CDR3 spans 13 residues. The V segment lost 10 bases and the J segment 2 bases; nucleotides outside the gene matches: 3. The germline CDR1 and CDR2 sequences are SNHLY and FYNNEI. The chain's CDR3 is CAIGTSGQETQYF. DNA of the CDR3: TGTGCCATCGGGACTAGCGGTCAAGAGACCCAGTACTTC.

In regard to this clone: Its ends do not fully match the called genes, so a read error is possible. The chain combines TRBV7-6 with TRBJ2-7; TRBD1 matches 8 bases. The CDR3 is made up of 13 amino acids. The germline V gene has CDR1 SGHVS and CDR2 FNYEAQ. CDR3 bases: TGTGCCAGCAGCTTATCATTCGCGGACAGGGTGAGCTTC. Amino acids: CASSLSFADRVSF. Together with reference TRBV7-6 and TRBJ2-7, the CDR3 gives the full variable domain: GAGVSQSPRYKVTKRGQDVALRCDPISGHVSLYWYRQALGQGPEFLTYFNYEAQQDKSGLPNDRFSAERPEGSISTLTIQRTEQRDSAMYRCASSLSFADRVSFGPGTRLTVT.

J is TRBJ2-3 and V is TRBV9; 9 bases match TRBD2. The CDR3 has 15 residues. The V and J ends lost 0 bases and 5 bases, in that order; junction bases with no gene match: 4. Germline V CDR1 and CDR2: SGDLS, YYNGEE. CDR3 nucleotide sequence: TGTGCCAGCAGCGTAGGGCTAGCGGGGTTAGATACGCAGTATTTT. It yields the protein CASSVGLAGLDTQYF.

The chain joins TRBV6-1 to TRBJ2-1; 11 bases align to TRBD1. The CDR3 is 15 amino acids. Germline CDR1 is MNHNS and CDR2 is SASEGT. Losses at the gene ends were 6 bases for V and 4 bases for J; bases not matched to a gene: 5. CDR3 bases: TGTGCCAGCAGCCCGGACAGGGGGCTGTACAATGAGCAGTTCTTC. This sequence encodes CASSPDRGLYNEQFF.

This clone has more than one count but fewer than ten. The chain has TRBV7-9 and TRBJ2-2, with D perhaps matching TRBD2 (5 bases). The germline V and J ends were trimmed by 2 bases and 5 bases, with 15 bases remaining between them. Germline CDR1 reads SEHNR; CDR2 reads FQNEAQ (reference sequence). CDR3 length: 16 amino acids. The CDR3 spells CASSLSGGPRTGELFF. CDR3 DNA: TGTGCCAGCAGCTTATCCGGCGGGCCTCGGACCGGGGAGCTGTTTTTT.

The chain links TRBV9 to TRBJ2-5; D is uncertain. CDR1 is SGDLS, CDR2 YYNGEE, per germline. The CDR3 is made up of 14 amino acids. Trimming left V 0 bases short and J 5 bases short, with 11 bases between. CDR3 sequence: CASSVENSAETQYF. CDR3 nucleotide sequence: TGTGCCAGCAGCGTAGAGAACAGTGCGGAGACCCAGTACTTC.

The CDR3 here is CASSFPDRGAYEQYF. For the CDR3, the DNA is TGTGCCAGCAGTTTTCCGGACAGGGGGGCCTACGAGCAGTACTTC. The chain links TRBV28 to TRBJ2-7; 10 nucleotides line up with TRBD1. Germline V gene lookup returns CDR1 MDHEN and CDR2 SYDVKM. Trimming at V came to 3 bases and at J to 2 bases, leaving 4 bases not matched to a gene. The CDR3 spans 15 residues.

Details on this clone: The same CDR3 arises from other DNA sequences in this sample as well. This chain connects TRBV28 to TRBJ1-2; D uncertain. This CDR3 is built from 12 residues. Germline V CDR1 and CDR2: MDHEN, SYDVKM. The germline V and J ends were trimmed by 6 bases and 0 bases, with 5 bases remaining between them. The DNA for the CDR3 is TGTGCCAGCAGCACAGCTAACTATGGCTACACCTTC. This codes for CASSTANYGYTF.

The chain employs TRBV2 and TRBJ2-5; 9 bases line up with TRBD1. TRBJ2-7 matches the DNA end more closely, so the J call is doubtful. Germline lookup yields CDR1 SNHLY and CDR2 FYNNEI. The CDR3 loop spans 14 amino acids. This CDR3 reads CASVPRDRVYEQYF. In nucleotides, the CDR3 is TGTGCCAGCGTACCCAGGGACAGGGTCTACGAGCAGTACTTC.

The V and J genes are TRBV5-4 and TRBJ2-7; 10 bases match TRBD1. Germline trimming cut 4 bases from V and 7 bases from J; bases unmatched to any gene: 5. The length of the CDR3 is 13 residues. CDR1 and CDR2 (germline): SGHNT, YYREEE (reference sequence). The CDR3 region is CASSQDRGQEQYF. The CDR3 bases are TGTGCCAGCAGCCAAGACAGGGGGCAGGAGCAGTACTTC.

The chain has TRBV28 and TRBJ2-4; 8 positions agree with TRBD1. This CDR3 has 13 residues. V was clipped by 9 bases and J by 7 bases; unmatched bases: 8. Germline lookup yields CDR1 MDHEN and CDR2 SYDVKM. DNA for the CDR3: TGTGCCAGTCTGGACAGGGATTGGAACATTCAGTACTTC. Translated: CASLDRDWNIQYF.

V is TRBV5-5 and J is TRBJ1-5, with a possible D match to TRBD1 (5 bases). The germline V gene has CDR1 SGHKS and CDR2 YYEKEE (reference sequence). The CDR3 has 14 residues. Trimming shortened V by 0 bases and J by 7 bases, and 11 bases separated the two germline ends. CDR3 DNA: TGTGCCAGCAGCTTGGCAGGGTTAGAACAGCCCCAGCATTTT. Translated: CASSLAGLEQPQHF. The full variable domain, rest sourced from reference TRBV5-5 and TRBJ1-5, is DAGVTQSPTHLIKTRGQQVTLRCSPISGHKSVSWYQQVLGQGPQFIFQYYEKEERGRGNFPDRFSARQFPNYSSELNVNALLLGDSALYLCASSLAGLEQPQHFGDGTRLSIL.

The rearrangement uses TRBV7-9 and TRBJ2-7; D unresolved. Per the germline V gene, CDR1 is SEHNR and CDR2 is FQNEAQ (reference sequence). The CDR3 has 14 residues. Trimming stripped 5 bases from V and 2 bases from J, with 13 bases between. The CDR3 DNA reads TGTGCCAGCAGCCGAACCGGGTCCCCCTACGAGCAGTACTTC. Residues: CASSRTGSPYEQYF.

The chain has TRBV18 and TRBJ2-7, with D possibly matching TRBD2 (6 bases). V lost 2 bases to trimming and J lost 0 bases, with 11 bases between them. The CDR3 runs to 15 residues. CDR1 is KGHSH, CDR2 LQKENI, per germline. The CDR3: CASSPGETSSYEQYF. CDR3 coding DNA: TGTGCCAGCTCACCAGGGGAGACTAGCTCCTACGAGCAGTACTTC.

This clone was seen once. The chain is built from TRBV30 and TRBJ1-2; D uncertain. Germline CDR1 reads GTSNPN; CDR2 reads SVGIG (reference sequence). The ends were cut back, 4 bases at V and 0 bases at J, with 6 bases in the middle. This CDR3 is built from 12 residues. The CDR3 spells CAWTPANYGYTF. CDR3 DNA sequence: TGTGCCTGGACACCGGCTAACTATGGCTACACCTTC.

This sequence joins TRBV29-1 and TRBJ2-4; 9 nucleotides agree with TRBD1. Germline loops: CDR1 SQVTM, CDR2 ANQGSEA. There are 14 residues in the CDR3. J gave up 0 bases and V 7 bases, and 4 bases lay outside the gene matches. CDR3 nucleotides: TGCAGCGCAGGACAGGGGATAGCCAAAAACATTCAGTACTTC. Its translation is CSAGQGIAKNIQYF. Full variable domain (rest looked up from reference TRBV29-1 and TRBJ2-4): SAVISQKPSRDICQRGTSLTIQCQVDSQVTMMFWYRQQPGQSLTLIATANQGSEATYESGFVIDKFPISRPNLTFSTLTVSNMSPEDSSIYLCSAGQGIAKNIQYFGAGTRLSVL.

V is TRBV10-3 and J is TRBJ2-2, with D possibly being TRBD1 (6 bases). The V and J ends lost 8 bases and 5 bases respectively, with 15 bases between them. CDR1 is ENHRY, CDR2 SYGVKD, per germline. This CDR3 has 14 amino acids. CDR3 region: CAIAAQGGTGELFF. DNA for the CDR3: TGTGCCATCGCCGCACAGGGTGGTACCGGGGAGCTGTTTTTT.

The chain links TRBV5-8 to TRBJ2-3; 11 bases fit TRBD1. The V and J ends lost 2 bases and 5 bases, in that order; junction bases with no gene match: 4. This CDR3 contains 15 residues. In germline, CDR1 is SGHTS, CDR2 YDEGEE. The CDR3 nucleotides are TGTGCCAGCAGCTTTCGGACAGGGGGCAAAGATACGCAGTATTTT. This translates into CASSFRTGGKDTQYF.

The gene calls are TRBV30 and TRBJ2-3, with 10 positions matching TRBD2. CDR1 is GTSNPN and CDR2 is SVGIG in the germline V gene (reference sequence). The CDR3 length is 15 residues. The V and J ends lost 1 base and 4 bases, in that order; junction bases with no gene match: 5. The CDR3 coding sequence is TGTGCCTGGAGTGAGGGACTAGCGTTTGCAGATACGCAGTATTTT. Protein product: CAWSEGLAFADTQYF.

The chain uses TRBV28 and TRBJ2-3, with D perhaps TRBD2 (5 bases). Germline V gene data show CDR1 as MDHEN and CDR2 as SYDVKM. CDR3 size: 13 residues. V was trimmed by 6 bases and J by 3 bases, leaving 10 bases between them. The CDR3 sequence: CASSTPGTDTQYF. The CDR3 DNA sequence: TGTGCCAGCAGCACCCCGGGGACAGATACGCAGTATTTT.

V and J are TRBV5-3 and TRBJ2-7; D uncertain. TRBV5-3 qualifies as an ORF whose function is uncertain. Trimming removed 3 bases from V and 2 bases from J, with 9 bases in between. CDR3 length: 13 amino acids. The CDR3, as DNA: TGTGCCAGAAGCTACATTTGTCCCTACGAGCAGTACTTC. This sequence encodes CARSYICPYEQYF.

CDR3 region: CATHRGPYQPQHF. Written as DNA, the CDR3 is TGTGCCACCCATAGGGGGCCGTATCAGCCCCAGCATTTT. The gene calls are TRBV19 and TRBJ1-5, with TRBD1 matching over 7 bases. Germline V gene data show CDR1 as LNHDA and CDR2 as SQIVND (reference sequence). The V segment lost 10 bases and the J segment 5 bases; nucleotides outside the gene matches: 8. CDR3 size: 13 residues. Full variable domain (remainder filled in from reference TRBV19 and TRBJ1-5): DGGITQSPKYLFRKEGQNVTLSCEQNLNHDAMYWYRQDPGQGLRLIYYSQIVNDFQKGDIAEGYSVSREKKESFPLTVTSAQKNPTAFYLCATHRGPYQPQHFGDGTRLSIL.

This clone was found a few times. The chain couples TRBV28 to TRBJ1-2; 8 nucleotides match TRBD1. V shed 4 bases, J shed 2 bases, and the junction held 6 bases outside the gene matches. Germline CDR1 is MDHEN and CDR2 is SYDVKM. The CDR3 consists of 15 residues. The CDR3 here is CASSSGTGENYGYTF. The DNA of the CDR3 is TGTGCCAGCAGTTCGGGGACAGGCGAGAACTATGGCTACACCTTC.

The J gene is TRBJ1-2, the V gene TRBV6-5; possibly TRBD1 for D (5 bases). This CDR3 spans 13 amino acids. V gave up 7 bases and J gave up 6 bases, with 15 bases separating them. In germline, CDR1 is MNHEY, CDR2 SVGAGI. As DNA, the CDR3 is TGTGCCAGCATTCAATTAGGGGAAAATGGCTACACCTTC. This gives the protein CASIQLGENGYTF.

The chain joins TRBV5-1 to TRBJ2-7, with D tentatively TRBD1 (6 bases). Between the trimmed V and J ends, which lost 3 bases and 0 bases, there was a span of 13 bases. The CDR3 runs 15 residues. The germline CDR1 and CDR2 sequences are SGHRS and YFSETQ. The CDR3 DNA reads TGCGCCAGCAGCTATGGACAGACACTCTCCTACGAGCAGTACTTC. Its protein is CASSYGQTLSYEQYF.

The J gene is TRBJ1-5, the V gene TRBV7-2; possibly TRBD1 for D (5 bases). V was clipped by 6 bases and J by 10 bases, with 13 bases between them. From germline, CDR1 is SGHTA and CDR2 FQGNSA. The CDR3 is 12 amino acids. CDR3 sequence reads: CASSRDGGPQHF. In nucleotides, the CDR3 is TGTGCCAGCAGTCGTGACGGGGGACCCCAGCATTTT.

CDR3 region: CASSTGGGPRGETQYF. The CDR3 bases are TGCGCCAGCAGCACGGGAGGGGGCCCTAGGGGGGAGACCCAGTACTTC. J is TRBJ2-5 and V is TRBV5-1; maybe TRBD2 (8 bases). V was trimmed by 4 bases and J by 5 bases, leaving 21 bases between them. CDR1 is SGHRS and CDR2 is YFSETQ in the germline V gene. The CDR3 extends over 16 amino acids.

The DNA for the CDR3 is TGTGCCAGCAGCTTAGAATGGGGGAGGGAGGGCGAGCAGTACTTC. This codes for CASSLEWGREGEQYF. The V and J genes are TRBV11-2 and TRBJ2-7; TRBD2 matches at 7 bases. This CDR3 has 15 amino acids. Germline V gene lookup returns CDR1 SGHAT and CDR2 FQNNGV. The V gene end was trimmed by 0 bases and the J gene end by 6 bases; junction bases not matched to a gene: 8.